This T cell receptor (beta chain) was found in a study of OX40 agonist ivuxolimab in advanced cancers. Study background: Of the patients, three showed partial responses, one with hepatocellular carcinoma and two with cutaneous melanoma.

The method was immunoSEQ multiplex PCR; TCRdb's version includes in-frame clones alone and lacks a portion of them. The data hold about 21,000 clones, with approximately 80% observed a single time. The V and J ends lost 0 bases and 6 bases respectively, with 9 bases between them. CDR3 length equals 13 residues. CDR1 is MNHNY, CDR2 SVGAGI, per germline (reference sequence). Overall study results and limits: Antigen specificity was not determined for the expanded peripheral T cells.

Concerning this clone: Its antigen is currently unknown.

The origin of this receptor is an adult with an advanced solid tumor such as melanoma, head and neck, liver or kidney cancer. Source: CD4+ or CD8+ T cells sorted from blood, taken in a trial of the OX40 agonist ivuxolimab. The chain couples TRBV6-6 to TRBJ2-7; D is perhaps TRBD1 (5 bases). The chain's CDR3 is CASSYSLGREQYF. Here the CDR3 DNA reads TGTGCCAGCAGTTACTCGTTGGGGCGCGAGCAGTACTTC.